Listed here are 9 T cell receptor beta chains from one sample, sequenced in a study of cytomegalovirus exposure and HLA in healthy donors. Profiling relied on immunoSEQ multiplex PCR, and the TCRdb table lists in-frame clones only, not all of them. The sample lists around 52,000 clones, 90% to 95% occurring once. The sample consisted of PBMCs. Source of these receptors: a woman aged 18-29 years in good health and CMV-seronegative.

The J gene is TRBJ2-3, the V gene TRBV6-5; D is ambiguous. The CDR3 consists of 14 residues. V gave up 0 bases and J gave up 0 bases, with 4 bases separating them. The germline V gene encodes CDR1 MNHEY and CDR2 SVGAGI. DNA of the CDR3: TGTGCCAGCAGTTACTCGTTAAGCACAGATACGCAGTATTTT. This encodes CASSYSLSTDTQYF.

The V and J genes are TRBV14 and TRBJ2-1, with D possibly matching TRBD2 (5 bases). Germline loops: CDR1 SGHDN, CDR2 FVKESK. The CDR3 length is 18 residues. Trimming took 1 base from V and 6 from J, leaving 22 bases between them. CDR3 in amino acids: CASSQVQPLAQAANEQFF. CDR3 nucleotide sequence: TGTGCCAGCAGCCAAGTTCAGCCGCTAGCCCAGGCCGCCAATGAGCAGTTCTTC. The full variable domain, completed using reference TRBV14 and TRBJ2-1, is EAGVTQFPSHSVIEKGQTVTLRCDPISGHDNLYWYRRVMGKEIKFLLHFVKESKQDESGMPNNRFLAERTGGTYSTLKVQPAELEDSGVYFCASSQVQPLAQAANEQFFGPGTRLTVL.

On this clone itself: One base away lies a much larger clone, so this may be a sequencing read error. This CDR3 is also generated by other DNA sequences in the sample. The chain joins TRBV15 to TRBJ2-5; TRBD2 is a possible D gene (5 bases). CDR3 length: 13 residues. From germline, CDR1 is LNHNV and CDR2 YYDKDF (reference sequence). The CDR3 region is CATSRRALETQYF. For the CDR3, the DNA is TGTGCCACCAGCAGGCGGGCTTTAGAGACCCAATACTTC.

This clone was observed a single time. This chain joins TRBV29-1 and TRBJ2-5; 12 nucleotides align to TRBD1. This CDR3 spans 14 amino acids. V shed 7 bases, J shed 7 bases, and the junction held 10 bases outside the gene matches. Germline V gene sequence: CDR1 SQVTM, CDR2 ANQGSEA. The CDR3 sequence: CSAEGQGAGGTQYF. The CDR3 DNA reads TGCAGCGCCGAGGGACAGGGGGCAGGGGGGACCCAGTACTTC.

The gene calls are TRBV2 and TRBJ1-2; D possibly corresponds to TRBD1 (6 bases). Germline-derived CDR1 and CDR2 are SNHLY and FYNNEI. The V gene lost 3 bases and the J gene lost 8 bases, with 16 bases spanning the gap. The CDR3 covers 14 residues. The chain's CDR3 is CASSESRGRDGYTF. In nucleotides, the CDR3 is TGTGCCAGCAGTGAGAGCAGGGGACGGGACGGCTACACCTTC. Supplemented by reference TRBV2 and TRBJ1-2, the full variable domain reads EPEVTQTPSHQVTQMGQEVILRCVPISNHLYFYWYRQILGQKVEFLVSFYNNEISEKSEIFDDQFSVERPDGSNFTLKIRSTKLEDSAMYFCASSESRGRDGYTFGSGTRLTVV.

This rearrangement joins TRBV7-2 to TRBJ2-2; D not certain. The CDR3 totals 14 residues. Germline V gene sequence: CDR1 SGHTA, CDR2 FQGNSA. Trimming pared 5 bases from V and 0 bases from J, leaving 7 bases between. The CDR3 is CASSGTANTGELFF. In DNA form, the CDR3 reads TGTGCCAGCAGCGGTACAGCGAACACCGGGGAGCTGTTTTTT. The full variable domain, rest sourced from reference TRBV7-2 and TRBJ2-2, is GAGVSQSPSNKVTEKGKDVELRCDPISGHTALYWYRQSLGQGLEFLIYFQGNSAPDKSGLPSDRFSAERTGGSVSTLTIQRTQQEDSAVYLCASSGTANTGELFFGEGSRLTVL.

V is TRBV4-3 and J is TRBJ2-3; 9 nucleotides agree with TRBD2. Trimming cost V 1 base and J 4 bases; bases outside gene matches: 21. The CDR3 extends over 21 amino acids. The germline V gene encodes CDR1 LGHNA and CDR2 YSLEER. The CDR3 here is CASSQAPGILAGAWVADTQYF. The CDR3 coding sequence is TGCGCCAGCAGCCAAGCCCCTGGTATACTAGCGGGTGCGTGGGTGGCAGATACGCAGTATTTT.

The chain links TRBV2 to TRBJ2-1; possible D gene TRBD2, 6 bases. The CDR3 consists of 18 residues. V was cut by 6 bases and J by 3 bases, with 24 bases left in between. Germline V gene data show CDR1 as SNHLY and CDR2 as FYNNEI. The DNA for the CDR3 is TGTGCCAGCAGCAGCGCCAGCGGGCCTTCTTGGGGCTACAATGAGCAGTTCTTC. It is translated as CASSSASGPSWGYNEQFF.

Here the CDR3 reads CATKEQAHYGYTF. The CDR3 DNA reads TGTGCCACTAAGGAACAGGCCCACTATGGCTACACCTTC. V and J are TRBV6-5 and TRBJ1-2, with D possibly matching TRBD1 (5 bases). V was trimmed by 10 bases and J by 3 bases, leaving 15 bases between them. Per the germline V gene, CDR1 is MNHEY and CDR2 is SVGAGI. The CDR3 is 13 residues long.